These T cell receptor beta chains were read from a single sample in a study of cytomegalovirus exposure and HLA in healthy donors. Method: immunoSEQ multiplex PCR; TCRdb's copy keeps in-frame clones and lacks some. The profile shows more than 150,000 clones, about 80% of them singletons. Sequencing was done on a sample of PBMCs. These receptors were taken from a man aged 18 to 30 in good health and CMV-seropositive. The CDR3 runs from the conserved cysteine through the conserved F or W. The order of the fields is D gene, clone size, J gene, V gene, CDR3 protein, CDR3 DNA. The D gene is left open where the match is weak. Clone size is shown for a subset of rows, as once, few, many or a class of expanded clone.

D: TRBD1
size: NA
J: TRBJ2-6
V: TRBV7-2
CDR3: CASSLAGRGRTYGANVLTF
DNA: TGTGCCAGCAGCTTAGCAGGCAGGGGGAGAACTTATGGGGCCAACGTCCTGACTTTC

D: NA
size: NA
J: TRBJ2-2
V: TRBV2
CDR3: CASSDEVTGELFF
DNA: TGTGCCAGCAGTGACGAGGTCACCGGGGAGCTGTTTTTT

D: NA
size: few
J: TRBJ1-2
V: TRBV29-1
CDR3: CSVDRDYGYTF
DNA: TGCAGCGTTGACAGGGACTATGGCTACACCTTC

D: NA
size: NA
J: TRBJ2-2
V: TRBV29-1
CDR3: CSGSGNTGELFF
DNA: TGCAGCGGGAGCGGTAACACCGGGGAGCTGTTTTTT

D: NA
size: NA
J: TRBJ2-7
V: TRBV7-3
CDR3: CASSLIRGGRYEQYF
DNA: TGTGCCAGCAGCTTAATAAGGGGGGGCCGCTACGAGCAGTACTTC

D: NA
size: NA
J: TRBJ2-1
V: TRBV2
CDR3: CASTQTRNGGEQFF
DNA: TGTGCCAGCACCCAAACTAGAAACGGGGGTGAGCAGTTCTTC

D: TRBD1
size: NA
J: TRBJ1-1
V: TRBV7-3
CDR3: CASGQQGDTEAFF
DNA: TGTGCCAGCGGCCAACAGGGGGACACTGAAGCTTTCTTT

D: TRBD2
size: few
J: TRBJ2-7
V: TRBV2
CDR3: CARTSGASYEQYF
DNA: TGTGCCCGGACTAGCGGAGCCTCCTACGAGCAGTACTTC

D: TRBD1
size: NA
J: TRBJ1-1
V: TRBV10-3
CDR3: CAISEAPNRDRELYTEAFF
DNA: TGTGCCATCAGTGAGGCGCCCAACCGGGACAGGGAGCTTTACACTGAAGCTTTCTTT

D: TRBD1
size: NA
J: TRBJ2-7
V: TRBV11-2
CDR3: CASSLDRLRDRAHYEQYF
DNA: TGTGCCAGCAGCTTAGATAGACTCCGAGACAGGGCCCACTACGAGCAGTACTTC

D: NA
size: NA
J: TRBJ2-5
V: TRBV7-2
CDR3: CASSLNGGGGETQYF
DNA: TGTGCCAGCAGCTTAAACGGAGGGGGGGGAGAGACCCAGTACTTC

D: TRBD1
size: NA
J: TRBJ2-1
V: TRBV29-1
CDR3: CSVSDRFNEQFF
DNA: TGCAGCGTTTCGGACAGGTTCAATGAGCAGTTCTTC

D: NA
size: NA
J: TRBJ2-1
V: TRBV7-8
CDR3: CASSLRANSYNEQFF
DNA: TGTGCCAGCAGCTTAAGAGCTAACTCCTACAATGAGCAGTTCTTC

D: NA
size: NA
J: TRBJ1-2
V: TRBV28
CDR3: CASSLMGGTGGYTF
DNA: TGTGCCAGCAGTTTAATGGGCGGGACCGGAGGCTACACCTTC

D: TRBD2
size: NA
J: TRBJ2-1
V: TRBV7-2
CDR3: CASSDSGRGRNEQFF
DNA: TGTGCCAGCAGCGATAGCGGGAGAGGAAGGAATGAGCAGTTCTTC

D: NA
size: NA
J: TRBJ2-5
V: TRBV5-5
CDR3: CASSLGSSGLETQYF
DNA: TGTGCCAGCAGCTTGGGCAGTTCGGGGTTAGAGACCCAGTACTTC

D: NA
size: NA
J: TRBJ2-7
V: TRBV28
CDR3: CASSSTGSPYEQYF
DNA: TGTGCCAGCAGTTCAACAGGTAGTCCCTACGAGCAGTACTTC

D: TRBD2
size: NA
J: TRBJ2-5
V: TRBV19
CDR3: CASSSPGSGSKKTQYF
DNA: TGTGCCAGTAGTTCCCCGGGTAGCGGGAGTAAGAAGACCCAGTACTTC

D: TRBD1
size: NA
J: TRBJ2-1
V: TRBV6-5
CDR3: CASSRGTGEQFF
DNA: TGTGCCAGCAGTCGGGGGACAGGTGAGCAGTTCTTC

D: NA
size: NA
J: TRBJ1-1
V: TRBV6-6
CDR3: CASRSLTEAFF
DNA: TGTGCCAGCAGGAGTCTCACTGAAGCTTTCTTT

D: NA
size: NA
J: TRBJ2-7
V: TRBV9
CDR3: CASSITSLGEQYF
DNA: TGTGCCAGCAGCATAACTAGCCTCGGAGAGCAGTACTTC

D: TRBD1
size: NA
J: TRBJ1-5
V: TRBV28
CDR3: CASSPQTGLAQPQHF
DNA: TGTGCCAGCAGTCCCCAGACAGGGTTGGCTCAGCCCCAGCATTTT

D: NA
size: NA
J: TRBJ1-5
V: TRBV27
CDR3: CASSEQGQPQHF
DNA: TGTGCCAGCAGTGAGCAGGGGCAGCCCCAGCATTTT

D: NA
size: NA
J: TRBJ2-1
V: TRBV7-2
CDR3: CASSLVEAGPNEQFF
DNA: TGTGCCAGCAGCTTGGTTGAGGCGGGACCCAATGAGCAGTTCTTC

D: TRBD1
size: NA
J: TRBJ2-3
V: TRBV30
CDR3: CAWSQGQGVPDTQYF
DNA: TGTGCCTGGAGTCAGGGCCAGGGGGTCCCAGATACGCAGTATTTT

D: NA
size: NA
J: TRBJ1-1
V: TRBV9
CDR3: CASSVEGGYSEAFF
DNA: TGTGCCAGCAGCGTAGAGGGAGGGTATAGTGAAGCTTTCTTT

D: TRBD2
size: NA
J: TRBJ2-3
V: TRBV4-3
CDR3: CASSKGVAGSTDTQYF
DNA: TGCGCCAGCAGCAAAGGAGTAGCGGGAAGCACAGATACGCAGTATTTT

D: NA
size: NA
J: TRBJ2-1
V: TRBV9
CDR3: CASSPSSANSEQFF
DNA: TGTGCCAGCAGCCCAAGTAGCGCAAATAGCGAGCAGTTCTTC

D: NA
size: NA
J: TRBJ2-7
V: TRBV27
CDR3: CASSFRGAYEQYF
DNA: TGTGCCAGCAGTTTTAGGGGTGCCTACGAGCAGTACTTC

D: NA
size: NA
J: TRBJ2-7
V: TRBV7-9
CDR3: CASSFLAASSYEQYF
DNA: TGTGCCAGCAGCTTTCTAGCAGCGTCCTCCTACGAGCAGTACTTC

D: TRBD2
size: NA
J: TRBJ2-5
V: TRBV7-8
CDR3: CASSLRNGAGGVETQYF
DNA: TGTGCCAGCAGCCTACGGAATGGCGCGGGAGGGGTGGAGACCCAGTACTTC

D: NA
size: NA
J: TRBJ1-5
V: TRBV10-2
CDR3: CASSESGGGTPQHF
DNA: TGCGCCAGCAGTGAGTCAGGGGGGGGGACGCCCCAGCATTTT

D: NA
size: NA
J: TRBJ2-5
V: TRBV7-2
CDR3: CASSLVRGRGETQYF
DNA: TGTGCCAGCAGCTTAGTGCGGGGGCGAGGAGAGACCCAGTACTTC